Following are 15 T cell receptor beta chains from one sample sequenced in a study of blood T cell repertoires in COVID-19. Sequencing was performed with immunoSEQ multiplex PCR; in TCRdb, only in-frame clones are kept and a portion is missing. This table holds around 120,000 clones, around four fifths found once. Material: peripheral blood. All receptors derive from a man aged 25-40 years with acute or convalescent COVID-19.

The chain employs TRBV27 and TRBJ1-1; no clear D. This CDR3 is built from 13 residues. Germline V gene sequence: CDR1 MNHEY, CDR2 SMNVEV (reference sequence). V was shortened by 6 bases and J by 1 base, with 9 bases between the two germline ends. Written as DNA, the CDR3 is TGTGCCAGCAGCCTTATGAGGAACACTGAAGCTTTCTTT. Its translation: CASSLMRNTEAFF.

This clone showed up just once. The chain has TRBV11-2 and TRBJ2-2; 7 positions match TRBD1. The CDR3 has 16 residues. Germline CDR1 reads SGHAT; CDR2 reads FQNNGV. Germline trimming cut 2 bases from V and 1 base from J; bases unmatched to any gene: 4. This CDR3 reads CASSLRDSRNTGELFF. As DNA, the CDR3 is TGTGCCAGCAGCTTAAGGGACAGCCGGAACACCGGGGAGCTGTTTTTT.

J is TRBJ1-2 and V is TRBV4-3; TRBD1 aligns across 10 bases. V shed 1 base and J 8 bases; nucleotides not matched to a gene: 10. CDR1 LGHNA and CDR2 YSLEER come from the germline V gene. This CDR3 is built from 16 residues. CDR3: CASSQAPGQGRGGYTF. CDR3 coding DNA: TGCGCCAGCAGCCAAGCCCCGGGACAGGGGCGCGGGGGCTACACCTTC.

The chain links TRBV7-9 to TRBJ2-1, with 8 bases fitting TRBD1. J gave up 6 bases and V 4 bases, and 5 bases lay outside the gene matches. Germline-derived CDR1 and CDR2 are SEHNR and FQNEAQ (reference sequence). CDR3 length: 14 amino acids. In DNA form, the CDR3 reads TGTGCCAGCAGCTCGTTCGACAGGGGCAATGAGCAGTTCTTC. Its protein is CASSSFDRGNEQFF.

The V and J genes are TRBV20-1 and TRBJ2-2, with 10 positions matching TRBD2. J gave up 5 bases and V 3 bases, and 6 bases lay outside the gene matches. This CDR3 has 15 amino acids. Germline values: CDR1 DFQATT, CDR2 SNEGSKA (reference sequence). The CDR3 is CSASHLAGVTGELFF. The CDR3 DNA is TGCAGTGCTAGTCATCTAGCGGGAGTGACCGGGGAGCTGTTTTTT.

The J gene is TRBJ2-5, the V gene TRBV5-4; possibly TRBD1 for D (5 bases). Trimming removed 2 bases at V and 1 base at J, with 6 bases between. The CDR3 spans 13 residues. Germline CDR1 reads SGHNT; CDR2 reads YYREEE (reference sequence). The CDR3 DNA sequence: TGTGCCAGCAGCTTAGGGGCCCAAGAGACCCAGTACTTC. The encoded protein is CASSLGAQETQYF.

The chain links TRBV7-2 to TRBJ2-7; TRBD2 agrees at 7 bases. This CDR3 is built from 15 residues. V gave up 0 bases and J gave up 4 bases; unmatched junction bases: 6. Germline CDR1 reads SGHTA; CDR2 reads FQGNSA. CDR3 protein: CASSLAGGSRYEQYF. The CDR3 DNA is TGTGCCAGCAGCTTAGCCGGGGGGAGTAGGTACGAGCAGTACTTC.

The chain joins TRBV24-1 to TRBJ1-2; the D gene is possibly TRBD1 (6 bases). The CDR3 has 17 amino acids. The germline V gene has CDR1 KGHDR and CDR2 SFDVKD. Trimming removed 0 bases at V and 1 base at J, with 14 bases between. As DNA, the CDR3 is TGTGCCACCAGTGATTTGCAATTGGGGGCCTTTAACTATGGCTACACCTTC. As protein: CATSDLQLGAFNYGYTF.

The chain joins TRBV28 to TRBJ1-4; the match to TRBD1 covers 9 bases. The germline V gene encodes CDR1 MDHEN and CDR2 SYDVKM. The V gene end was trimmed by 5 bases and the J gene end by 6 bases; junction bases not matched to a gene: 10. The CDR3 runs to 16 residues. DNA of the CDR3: TGTGCCAGCAGTGTCCTCCCGGGACAGGGAGATGAAAAACTGTTTTTT. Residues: CASSVLPGQGDEKLFF.

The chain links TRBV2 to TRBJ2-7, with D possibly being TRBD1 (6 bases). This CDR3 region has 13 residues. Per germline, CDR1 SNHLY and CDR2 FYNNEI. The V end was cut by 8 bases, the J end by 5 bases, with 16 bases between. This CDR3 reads CASATGRNNEQYV. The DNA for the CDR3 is TGTGCCAGCGCAACAGGGCGTAACAACGAGCAGTACGTC.

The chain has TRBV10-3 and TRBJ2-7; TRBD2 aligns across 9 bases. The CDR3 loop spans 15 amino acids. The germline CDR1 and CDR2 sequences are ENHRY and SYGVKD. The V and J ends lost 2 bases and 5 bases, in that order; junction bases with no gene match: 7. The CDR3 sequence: CAISERVAGAHEQYF. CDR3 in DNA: TGTGCCATCAGTGAGCGGGTAGCGGGGGCCCACGAGCAGTACTTC.

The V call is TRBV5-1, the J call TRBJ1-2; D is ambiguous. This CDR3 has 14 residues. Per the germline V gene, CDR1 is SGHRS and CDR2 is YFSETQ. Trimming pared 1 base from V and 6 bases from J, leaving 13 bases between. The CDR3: CASSLRGRQDGYTF. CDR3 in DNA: TGCGCCAGCAGCTTGCGAGGGCGTCAGGATGGCTACACCTTC.

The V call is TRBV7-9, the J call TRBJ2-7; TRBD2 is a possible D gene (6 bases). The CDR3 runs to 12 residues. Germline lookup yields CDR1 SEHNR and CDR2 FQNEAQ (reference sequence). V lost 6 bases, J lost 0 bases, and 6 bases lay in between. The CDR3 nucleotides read TGTGCCAGCAGGGGACTCTCCTACGAGCAGTACTTC. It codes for CASRGLSYEQYF.

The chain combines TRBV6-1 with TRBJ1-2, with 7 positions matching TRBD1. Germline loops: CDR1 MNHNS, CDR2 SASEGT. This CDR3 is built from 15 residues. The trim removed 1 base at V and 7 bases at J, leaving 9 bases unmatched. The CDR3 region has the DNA TGTGCCAGCAGTGAAGGGTTAGGGGGCGCGGGTGGCTACACCTTC. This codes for CASSEGLGGAGGYTF.

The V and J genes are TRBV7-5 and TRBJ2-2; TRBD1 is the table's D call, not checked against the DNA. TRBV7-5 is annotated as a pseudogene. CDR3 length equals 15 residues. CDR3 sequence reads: CARSYATGGPGELFF. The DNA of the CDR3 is TGTGCCAGAAGCTACGCGACAGGGGGCCCCGGGGAGCTGTTTTTT.